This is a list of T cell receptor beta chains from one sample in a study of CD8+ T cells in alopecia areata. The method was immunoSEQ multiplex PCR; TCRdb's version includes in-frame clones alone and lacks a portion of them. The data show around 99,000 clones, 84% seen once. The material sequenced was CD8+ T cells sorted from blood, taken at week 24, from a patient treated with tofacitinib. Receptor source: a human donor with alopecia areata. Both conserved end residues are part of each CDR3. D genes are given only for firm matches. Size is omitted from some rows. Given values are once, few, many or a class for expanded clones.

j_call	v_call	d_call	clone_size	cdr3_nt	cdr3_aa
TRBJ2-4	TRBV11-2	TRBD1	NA	TGTGCCAGCAGCTCGACAGGGGACAAAAACATTCAGTACTTC	CASSSTGDKNIQYF
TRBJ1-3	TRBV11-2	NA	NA	TGTGCCCACTCCAACACCATATATTTT	CAHSNTIYF
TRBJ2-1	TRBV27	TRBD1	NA	TGTGCCAGCACCGACAGGGGCAATGAGCAGTTCTTC	CASTDRGNEQFF
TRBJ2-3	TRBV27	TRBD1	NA	TGTGCCAGCACCCTTTCCAAGACAGGGGGCACAGATACGCAGTATTTT	CASTLSKTGGTDTQYF
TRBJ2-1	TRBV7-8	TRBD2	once	TGTGCCAGCAGCCCGGGGACTAGCGGGGGTGACGAGCAGTTCTTC	CASSPGTSGGDEQFF
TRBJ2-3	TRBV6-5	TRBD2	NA	TGTGCCAGCAGTTACTCGAGGGGACTAGGCACAGATACGCAGTATTTT	CASSYSRGLGTDTQYF
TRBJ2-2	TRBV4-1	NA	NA	TGCGCCAGCAGCCCCCTTAGCGTCGGGGACACCGGGGAGCTGTTTTTT	CASSPLSVGDTGELFF
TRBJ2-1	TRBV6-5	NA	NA	TGTGCCAGCAGTTCCCCAGGGGGGGCCTACAATGAGCAGTTCTTC	CASSSPGGAYNEQFF
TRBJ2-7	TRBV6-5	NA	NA	TGTGCCAGCAGAAGCAGGGGTACCTACGAGCAGTACTTC	CASRSRGTYEQYF
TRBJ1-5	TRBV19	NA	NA	TGTGCCAGTAGTATACCCCTTTATAGCAATCAGCCCCAGCATTTT	CASSIPLYSNQPQHF
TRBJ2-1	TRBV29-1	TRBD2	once	TGCAGCGTTGCCGCTAGCGGGTACAATGAGCAGTTCTTC	CSVAASGYNEQFF
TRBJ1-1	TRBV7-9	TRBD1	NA	TGTGCCAGCAGCTTAACAGGGGACACTGAAGCTTTCTTT	CASSLTGDTEAFF